This TCR beta chain is drawn from a study of T cells after yellow fever vaccination (dated by TCRdb to the late 2010s). Describing the broader study: The SMART-Seq v4 Ultra Low Input RNA kit was used to prepare libraries from fractions with low cell numbers. Two healthy male donors, one aged 18 to 29 and one aged 30 to 40 years, made up the cohort. Blood was collected at multiple timepoints before and after primary and secondary immunization, and bulk PBMC replicates and cell subsets were isolated. Bulk TCR alpha and beta repertoires were sequenced longitudinally to track T-cell clones before and after primary and booster YFV17D yellow fever vaccination.

Here is what the overall study found, with its caveats: Computational filtering was required because FACS-sorted repertoires could contain abundant contaminating clonotypes from the bulk population. The study included only a couple of donors, which limits how far the findings can be generalized. Most clones expanded after primary vaccination were re-detected after the booster (around 96% of CD4 and about nine tenths of CD8), suggesting broad memory maintenance. Compared with the primary T-cell response, the secondary T-cell response was faster but weaker, reaching its peak on day 5 rather than on day 15. A small share of clonotypes occurred in both CD4 and CD8 compartments, likely arising from convergent recombination.

TCR cDNA was made using 5'RACE template switching, a step that added a universal primer site and unique molecular identifiers. Priming for cDNA synthesis came from both the TCR alpha and TCR beta constant segments. Library amplification involved two PCR steps, and the second step added sample barcodes and sequencing adapters. Sequencing of libraries was performed on Illumina HiSeq 2500 (2x100 bp) or NovaSeq (2x150 bp). Under the source paper's analysis protocol: Demultiplexing of reads and collapsing into UMI consensus sequences were performed with MIGEC, and V(D)J alignment was carried out with MiXCR. Clonotypes responding to the vaccine were identified with edgeR on replicate PBMC samples, with the criteria of FDR below 0.01 and a log2 fold change above 5 up to day 15. Each bulk clonotype received a CD4 or CD8 identity based on whether the sequenced CD4 or CD8 repertoire contained that clonotype at higher abundance. The public reads were reanalyzed by TCRdb: fastp trimming at Q25, MiXCR alignment, in-frame beta chains only. Rows merge per CDR3 protein into single entries with the most common DNA and genes. TCRdb, not the authors, supplied the V and J calls. In all, the sample holds about 300,000 distinct CDR3 sequences, and roughly 7% of those were seen once. Roughly a sixth of the sample goes to the ten largest clones.

Interpreted using the paper, the treatment or condition label stands for: live attenuated yellow fever vaccine strain. At every blood-draw timepoint, two biological replicates of bulk PBMCs were collected. PBMCs were isolated from peripheral blood using a standard Ficoll-Paque protocol. RNA was extracted with TriZol from bulk PBMCs, CD4 and CD8 fractions, and dextramer-positive and dextramer-negative fractions. About this clonotype: Its antigen is currently not known. Nothing much larger sits one base from this clone, and base qualities are not available.

The CDR3 runs 13 amino acids, cysteine and phenylalanine included. Only the CDR3 DNA is retained, 39 bases long and in frame from the first base. CDR1 and CDR2 (SGHNT, YENEEA) derive from the germline V gene. The junction shows trimming of 5 bases on V and 2 bases on J, plus 8 bases between the germline ends. The receptor comes from a young man who received the YFV17D yellow fever vaccine. Source: PBMCs, taken approximately 47 days after the first yellow fever vaccination. The sequence joins TRBV11-3 to TRBJ2-3; the D gene is unclear. The CDR3 has the sequence CASSRSNTDTQYF. The bases read TGTGCCAGCAGCCGCAGCAACACAGATACGCAGTATTTT.